This T cell receptor beta chain was recovered during a study of blood T cell repertoires in COVID-19. In the study overall: From the United States, Italy and Spain came samples of acute and convalescent COVID-19. PBMCs, B-cell-depleted T cells, or T cells were the source of the cDNA or gDNA that made up the material.

V lost 7 bases and J lost 1; bases outside the gene matches: 6. This CDR3 is 16 amino acids long. Germline V gives CDR1 MRHNA, CDR2 SNTAGT. This table comes from immunoSEQ multiplex PCR, and its TCRdb copy is limited to in-frame clones, with some not included. The repertoire holds roughly 150,000 clones, roughly 89% seen once, with over 4.5% in the top ten. What was sequenced was peripheral blood. The rearrangement joins TRBV6-4 to TRBJ2-6; 8 positions match TRBD1. This TCR came from a human donor in a cohort sampled during active COVID-19. The CDR3 here is CASKEDRASGANVLTF. DNA of the CDR3: TGTGCCAGCAAGGAGGACAGGGCGTCTGGGGCCAACGTCCTGACTTTC.